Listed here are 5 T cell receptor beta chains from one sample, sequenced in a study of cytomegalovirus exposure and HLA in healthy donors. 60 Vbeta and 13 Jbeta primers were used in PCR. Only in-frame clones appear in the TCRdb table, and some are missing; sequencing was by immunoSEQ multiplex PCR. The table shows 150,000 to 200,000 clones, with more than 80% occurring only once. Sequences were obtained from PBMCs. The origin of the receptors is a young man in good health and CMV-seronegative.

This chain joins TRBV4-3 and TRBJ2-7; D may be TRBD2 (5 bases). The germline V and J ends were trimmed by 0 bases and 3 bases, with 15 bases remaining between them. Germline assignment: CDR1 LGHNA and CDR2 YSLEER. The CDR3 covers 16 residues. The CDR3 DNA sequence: TGCGCCAGCAGCCAAGAGGCGCCCGGGGAAATCTACGAGCAGTACTTC. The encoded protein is CASSQEAPGEIYEQYF.

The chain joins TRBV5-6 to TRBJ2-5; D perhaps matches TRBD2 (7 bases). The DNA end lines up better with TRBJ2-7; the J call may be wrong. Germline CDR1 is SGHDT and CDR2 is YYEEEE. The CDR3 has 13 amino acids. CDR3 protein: CASSRGGTYEQYF. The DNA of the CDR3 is TGTGCCAGCAGTAGGGGGGGCACCTACGAGCAGTACTTC.

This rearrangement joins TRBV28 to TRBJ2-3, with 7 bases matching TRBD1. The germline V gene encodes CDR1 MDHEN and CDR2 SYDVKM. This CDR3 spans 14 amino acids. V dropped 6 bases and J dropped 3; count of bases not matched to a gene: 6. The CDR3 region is CASRHTGVTDTQYF. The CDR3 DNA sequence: TGTGCCAGCAGGCATACAGGGGTGACAGATACGCAGTATTTT.

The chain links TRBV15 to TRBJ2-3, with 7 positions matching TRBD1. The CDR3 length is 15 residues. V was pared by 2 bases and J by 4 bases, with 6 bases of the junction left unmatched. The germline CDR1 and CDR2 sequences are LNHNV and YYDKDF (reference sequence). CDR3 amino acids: CATSRLNQGADTQYF. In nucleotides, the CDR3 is TGTGCCACCAGCAGACTGAATCAGGGGGCAGATACGCAGTATTTT. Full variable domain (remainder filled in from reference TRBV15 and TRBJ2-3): DAMVIQNPRYQVTQFGKPVTLSCSQTLNHNVMYWYQQKSSQAPKLLFHYYDKDFNNEADTPDNFQSRRPNTSFCFLDIRSPGLGDTAMYLCATSRLNQGADTQYFGPGTRLTVL.

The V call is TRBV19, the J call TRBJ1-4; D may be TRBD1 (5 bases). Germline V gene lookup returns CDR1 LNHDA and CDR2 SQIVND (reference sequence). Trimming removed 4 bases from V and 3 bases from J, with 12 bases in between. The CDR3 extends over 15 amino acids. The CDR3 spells CASSTQQESNEKLFF. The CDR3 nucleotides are TGTGCCAGTAGTACGCAACAGGAGTCTAATGAAAAACTGTTTTTT.